This T cell receptor (beta chain) was sequenced during a study of T cell repertoires in cytomegalovirus infection. Background on the study: Alongside well-studied HLA-B-restricted CMV epitopes, recently identified HLA-C-restricted CMV epitopes were also used. Notes on the study in general: The response measured ex vivo was dominated by TCR beta clonotypes (HLA-C-restricted and CMV-specific).

Turning to this clonotype: Its antigen remains unknown.

TCRdb re-called the reads through MiXCR, storing one row per CDR3 protein. The sample holds some 800,000 distinct CDR3 sequences; 25% to 30% are singletons and the top ten take over 10%. CDR1 and CDR2 (germline): SGHTS, YDEGEE. The CDR3 consists of 15 residues. Trimming pared 2 bases from V and 7 bases from J, leaving 16 bases between. The genes are TRBV5-8 and TRBJ2-1; TRBD1 might be the D (5 bases). The sample in question was cultured CD8+ T cells from PBMCs, obtained from culture after CMV antigen stimulation. This sequence was found in a human donor in good health (CMV status not recorded). Some clones in this sample may be carry-over from other donors' samples. The CDR3 reads CASSFQGNGGNEQFF. The DNA of the CDR3 is TGTGCCAGCAGCTTCCAGGGTAACGGTGGGAATGAGCAGTTCTTC. Full variable domain (outside the CDR3, taken from reference TRBV5-8 and TRBJ2-1): EAGVTQSPTHLIKTRGQQATLRCSPISGHTSVYWYQQALGLGLQFLLWYDEGEERNRGNFPPRFSGRQFPNYSSELNVNALELEDSALYLCASSFQGNGGNEQFFGPGTRLTVL.